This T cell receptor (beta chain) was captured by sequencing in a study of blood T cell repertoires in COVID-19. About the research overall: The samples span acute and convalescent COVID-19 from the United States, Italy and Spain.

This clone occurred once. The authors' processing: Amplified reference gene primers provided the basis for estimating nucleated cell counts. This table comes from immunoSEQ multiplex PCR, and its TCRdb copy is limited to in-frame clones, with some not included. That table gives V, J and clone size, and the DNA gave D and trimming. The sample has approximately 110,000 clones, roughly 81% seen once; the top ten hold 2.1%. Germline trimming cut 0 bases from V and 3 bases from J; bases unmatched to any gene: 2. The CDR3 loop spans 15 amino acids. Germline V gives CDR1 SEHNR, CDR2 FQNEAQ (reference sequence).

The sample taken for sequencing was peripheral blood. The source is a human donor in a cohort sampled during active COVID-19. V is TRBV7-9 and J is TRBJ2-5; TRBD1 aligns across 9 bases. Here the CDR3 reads CASSLAGTGKETQYF. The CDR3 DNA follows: TGTGCCAGCAGCTTAGCAGGGACAGGGAAAGAGACCCAGTACTTC.